This T cell receptor beta chain originates from a study of cytomegalovirus exposure and HLA in healthy donors. Whole-study results and caveats: The tendency of first-cohort TCR clusters to co-occur in the 100 to 150 validation repertoires emerged from a later analysis.

Produced via immunoSEQ multiplex PCR; TCRdb's table is partial and in-frame only. The repertoire holds about 60,000 clones, with less than 96% as singletons. The donors were part of the validation cohort of fewer than 150 subjects. That cohort was separate from the first cohort, which comprised 666 subjects. There are 14 residues in the CDR3. Germline V CDR1 and CDR2: SGHAT, FQDESV (reference sequence). J lost 6 bases, V lost 4 bases, and 6 bases had no gene match. About this clone itself: Its antigen is unknown.

Sequences were obtained from PBMCs. This chain links TRBV11-1 with TRBJ2-1; 7 bases are shared with TRBD1. The sequence derives from a woman younger than 35 in good health and CMV-seronegative. The CDR3 reads CASSSGTVPNEQFF. CDR3 coding DNA: TGTGCCAGCAGCTCCGGGACAGTCCCCAATGAGCAGTTCTTC.